Listed below are T cell receptor beta chains from one sample, sequenced in a study of OX40 agonist ivuxolimab in advanced cancers. Libraries were prepared by immunoSEQ multiplex PCR; TCRdb keeps only in-frame clonotypes and omits some of them. The sample gives about 61,000 clones, 92% of which show up once; approximately 20% is in the top ten. The material was CD4+ or CD8+ T cells sorted from blood, obtained in a trial of the OX40 agonist ivuxolimab. All receptors derive from an adult with an advanced solid tumor such as melanoma, head and neck, liver or kidney cancer. CDR3s include the opening cysteine and the closing phenylalanine or tryptophan. Fields, in order: clone size, D gene, V gene, J gene, CDR3 protein, CDR3 DNA. D genes are given only for firm matches. A clone size is listed for some rows: how often the clone was seen (once, few, many), or a class if it is expanded.

>-|-|TRBV4-1|TRBJ1-5
CASSHRYSYSNQPQHF
TGCGCCAGCAGCCATCGATACAGTTATAGCAATCAGCCCCAGCATTTT
>few|-|TRBV27|TRBJ1-3
CASGGSGNTIYF
TGTGCCAGCGGTGGCTCTGGAAACACCATATATTTT
>-|-|TRBV9|TRBJ2-3
CASSVASSGTDTQYF
TGTGCCAGCAGCGTAGCTTCAAGTGGTACAGATACGCAGTATTTT
>-|-|TRBV4-3|TRBJ1-4
CASSQTLAAGANEKLFF
TGCGCCAGCAGCCAAACACTGGCGGCAGGGGCTAATGAAAAACTGTTTTTT
>-|-|TRBV19|TRBJ1-4
CASNDRATNEKLFF
TGTGCCAGTAATGACCGAGCAACTAATGAAAAACTGTTTTTT
>-|-|TRBV7-6|TRBJ2-3
CASSLALEDTQYF
TGTGCCAGCAGCTTAGCGCTCGAAGATACGCAGTATTTT
>-|-|TRBV4-2|TRBJ2-5
CASSISPDDHQETQYF
TGTGCCAGCAGCATAAGTCCGGACGACCACCAAGAGACCCAGTACTTC
>-|TRBD1|TRBV6-6|TRBJ1-2
CASSTYQGDYGYTF
TGTGCCAGCAGCACCTATCAGGGGGACTATGGCTACACCTTC
>-|TRBD2|TRBV5-8|TRBJ2-1
CASSLDSGENNEQFF
TGTGCCAGCAGCTTGGATAGCGGGGAAAACAATGAGCAGTTCTTC
>-|-|TRBV7-3|TRBJ2-2
CASSLIGDTGELFF
TGTGCCAGCAGCTTAATCGGGGATACCGGGGAGCTGTTTTTT
>-|-|TRBV11-2|TRBJ2-1
CASSPDNEQFF
TGTGCCAGCAGCCCCGACAATGAGCAGTTCTTC
>-|-|TRBV27|TRBJ1-1
CASSLYPQTEAFF
TGTGCCAGCAGTTTATACCCGCAAACTGAGGCTTTCTTT
>-|-|TRBV19|TRBJ1-1
CASSLSPNTEAFF
TGTGCCAGTAGTCTTAGCCCGAACACTGAAGCTTTCTTT
>few|-|TRBV7-8|TRBJ2-1
CASSLGTGLGEQFF
TGTGCCAGCAGCTTAGGCACAGGGCTGGGTGAGCAGTTCTTC
>once|TRBD1|TRBV19|TRBJ1-1
CASSIGGGAEAFF
TGTGCCAGTAGTATAGGAGGGGGCGCTGAAGCTTTCTTT
>-|-|TRBV2|TRBJ1-3
CASSPDRTTIYF
TGTGCCAGCAGCCCCGATAGGACCACCATATATTTT
>-|TRBD2|TRBV7-8|TRBJ2-1
CASSFDPPLAGKAGNDEQFF
TGTGCCAGCAGCTTTGACCCTCCACTAGCGGGGAAGGCGGGGAATGATGAGCAGTTCTTC
>-|-|TRBV28|TRBJ1-5
CASRKKELSNQPQHF
TGTGCCAGCAGGAAGAAGGAGCTAAGCAATCAGCCCCAGCATTTT
>-|-|TRBV30|TRBJ2-7
CAWSVSASEQYF
TGTGCCTGGAGTGTGTCGGCGAGCGAGCAGTACTTC
>once|-|TRBV28|TRBJ1-3
CASSFSSSGNTIYF
TGTGCCAGCAGTTTCTCAAGCTCTGGAAACACCATATATTTT
>-|TRBD1|TRBV6-1|TRBJ1-2
CASKGQGVGGYTF
TGTGCCAGCAAAGGACAGGGGGTGGGCGGCTACACCTTC
>-|-|TRBV7-6|TRBJ2-1
CASSLESQVPGGKSFF
TGTGCCAGCAGCTTAGAAAGCCAGGTTCCGGGCGGGAAATCATTCTTC
>-|-|TRBV28|TRBJ1-5
CASSLLTAGQPQHF
TGTGCCAGCAGTTTATTGACTGCGGGACAGCCCCAGCATTTT
>-|TRBD2|TRBV9|TRBJ2-5
CASSVSGGDQETQYF
TGTGCCAGCAGCGTTAGCGGGGGGGACCAAGAGACCCAGTACTTC
>-|-|TRBV28|TRBJ1-1
CASSLMVPLDTEAFF
TGTGCCAGCAGTTTAATGGTTCCCCTTGACACTGAAGCTTTCTTT
>-|-|TRBV25-1|TRBJ2-1
CASSVGRVEQFF
TGTGCCAGCAGTGTCGGCAGGGTCGAGCAGTTCTTC
>-|-|TRBV5-6|TRBJ2-4
CASSLLLEGNKNIQYF
TGTGCCAGCAGCTTGCTCCTCGAGGGGAACAAAAACATTCAGTACTTC
>-|-|TRBV15|TRBJ2-7
CATSRAGTYYEQYF
TGTGCCACCAGCAGAGCGGGCACATACTACGAGCAGTACTTC
>-|-|TRBV28|TRBJ2-2
CASSGYREAGELFF
TGTGCCAGCAGTGGATACAGGGAGGCCGGGGAGCTGTTTTTT
>once|TRBD1|TRBV15|TRBJ1-3
CATSPGTGEHTIYF
TGTGCCACCAGCCCCGGGACAGGAGAACACACCATATATTTT
>-|TRBD2|TRBV6-1|TRBJ2-7
CASSDPRGTSEQYF
TGTGCCAGCAGTGACCCCAGAGGGACTAGTGAGCAGTACTTC
>few|TRBD1|TRBV19|TRBJ1-5
CASGGMTGPNQPQHF
TGTGCCAGTGGGGGAATGACAGGGCCAAATCAGCCCCAGCATTTT
>-|TRBD1|TRBV12-5|TRBJ1-2
CASGLVQGHGYTF
TGTGCTAGTGGTTTGGTACAGGGGCATGGCTACACCTTC
>-|-|TRBV4-2|TRBJ2-1
CASSQDVDEQFF
TGTGCCAGCAGCCAAGATGTCGATGAGCAGTTCTTC
>-|-|TRBV2|TRBJ2-1
CASNRDSNNEQFF
TGTGCCAGCAACCGGGACTCCAACAATGAGCAGTTCTTC
>-|-|TRBV28|TRBJ1-2
CASSLGVSNYGYTF
TGTGCCAGCAGTTTGGGGGTTTCCAACTATGGCTACACCTTC
>-|-|TRBV6-1|TRBJ2-1
CASSEIGTGNEQFF
TGTGCCAGCAGTGAAATTGGGACTGGCAATGAGCAGTTCTTC